This T cell receptor (beta chain) was observed in a study of metastatic and nonmetastatic thyroid tumors. Study context: For malignant and benign thyroid patients, tumor or nodule tissue and blood were the sources whose repertoires were compared.

Patients had received no treatment of any kind before thyroid surgery. This clone was observed at least ten times. Germline assignment: CDR1 MNHEY and CDR2 SMNVEV (reference sequence). The CDR3 contains 15 residues. Trimming removed 5 bases at V and 4 bases at J, with 18 bases between. TCRdb redid the clone calls on the PCR reads using MiXCR. The table lists 50,000 to 65,000 clones, roughly a sixth of them singletons. The TCR comes from a female donor with papillary thyroid cancer or a benign thyroid nodule (not recorded which). Some clones in this sample may be carry-over from other donors' samples. Sequencing used blood. The rearrangement uses TRBV27 and TRBJ2-7, with D uncertain. CDR3 DNA: TGTGCCAGCAGTATAAAGGGAAAAAGTGGATACGAGCAGTACTTC. Translating gives CASSIKGKSGYEQYF.